One sample yielded the 30 T cell receptor beta chains listed below, sequenced in a study of long-term antiretroviral therapy in people with HIV. Version v3.0 of the immunoSEQ assay ran at survey level. Clones were read by immunoSEQ multiplex PCR, and TCRdb kept only the in-frame ones, dropping some. The data hold 35,000 or so clones, with 83% observed a single time. The input for sequencing was unsorted PBMCs, taken 0.4 years before starting antiretroviral therapy. The source is a man aged 18 to 29 with HIV.

The chain couples TRBV15 to TRBJ1-2, with D unresolved. CDR1 is LNHNV and CDR2 is YYDKDF in the germline V gene (reference sequence). Trimming removed 0 bases from V and 4 bases from J, with 3 bases in between. The CDR3 is 12 amino acids. In nucleotides, the CDR3 is TGTGCCACCAGCAGAGAACGCTATGGCTACACCTTC. Protein: CATSRERYGYTF.

This clone was seen a single time. The chain is built from TRBV19 and TRBJ2-2, with D possibly matching TRBD2 (5 bases). CDR1 and CDR2 from the germline V gene are LNHDA and SQIVND (reference sequence). V was trimmed by 3 bases and J by 3 bases, leaving 11 bases between them. This CDR3 contains 15 residues. Here the CDR3 DNA reads TGTGCCAGTAGTATTGTCCCGGGGTACACCGGGGAGCTGTTTTTT. This sequence encodes CASSIVPGYTGELFF.

The chain has TRBV28 and TRBJ1-4; D remains ambiguous. CDR1 and CDR2 (germline): MDHEN, SYDVKM. The CDR3 length is 11 residues. Trimming left V 7 bases short and J 8 bases short, with 8 bases between. The DNA for the CDR3 is TGTGCCAGCATCCTCAACGAAAAACTGTTTTTT. The encoded protein is CASILNEKLFF.

The chain is built from TRBV7-2 and TRBJ2-4; D remains ambiguous. V dropped 3 bases and J dropped 7 bases, with 4 bases sitting between them. The germline V gene encodes CDR1 SGHTA and CDR2 FQGNSA. This CDR3 comprises 11 residues. The CDR3 region has the DNA TGTGCCAGCAGCTTCAAGAACATTCAGTACTTC. Translation: CASSFKNIQYF.

The chain joins TRBV28 to TRBJ1-2, with D possibly matching TRBD1 (5 bases). This CDR3 has 15 residues. V was trimmed by 7 bases and J by 0 bases, leaving 15 bases between them. Germline V gives CDR1 MDHEN, CDR2 SYDVKM. The CDR3 DNA reads TGTGCCAGCAATTTGGGGAGGGGATCTAACTATGGCTACACCTTC. Amino acid sequence: CASNLGRGSNYGYTF.

This clone was found a few times. This rearrangement joins TRBV9 to TRBJ2-5; TRBD2 agrees at 13 bases. Germline CDR1 is SGDLS and CDR2 is YYNGEE. Trimming at V came to 3 bases and at J to 5 bases, leaving 1 base not matched to a gene. The CDR3 runs to 14 residues. CDR3: CASSGGLAGETQYF. DNA of the CDR3: TGTGCCAGCAGCGGGGGACTAGCGGGGGAGACCCAGTACTTC.

The chain has TRBV5-1 and TRBJ1-1; the match to TRBD1 covers 9 bases. V shed 4 bases, J shed 5 bases, and the junction held 9 bases outside the gene matches. Germline V gene sequence: CDR1 SGHRS, CDR2 YFSETQ. The CDR3 loop spans 15 amino acids. CDR3 protein: CASSGGTGLGTEAFF. The CDR3 bases are TGCGCCAGCAGCGGGGGGACAGGGTTAGGGACTGAAGCTTTCTTT.

V is TRBV7-6 and J is TRBJ2-2, with D uncertain. The CDR3 has 12 amino acids. Trimming stripped 4 bases from V and 3 bases from J, with 3 bases between. Germline loops: CDR1 SGHVS, CDR2 FNYEAQ. CDR3 residues: CASSSDTGELFF. DNA for the CDR3: TGTGCCAGCAGCTCGGACACCGGGGAGCTGTTTTTT. Full variable domain (outside the CDR3, taken from reference TRBV7-6 and TRBJ2-2): GAGVSQSPRYKVTKRGQDVALRCDPISGHVSLYWYRQALGQGPEFLTYFNYEAQQDKSGLPNDRFSAERPEGSISTLTIQRTEQRDSAMYRCASSSDTGELFFGEGSRLTVL.

This clone was detected only once. This chain joins TRBV27 and TRBJ1-2; 7 bases are shared with TRBD1. The germline gives CDR1 MNHEY, CDR2 SMNVEV (reference sequence). V lost 5 bases to trimming and J lost 6 bases; unmatched junction nucleotides: 9. The CDR3 extends over 14 amino acids. The CDR3 spells CASSPYRGSDGYTF. Written as DNA, the CDR3 is TGTGCCAGCAGTCCATACAGGGGATCTGATGGCTACACCTTC.

CDR3 coding DNA: TGTGCCAGTAGTATCCTGAACACCGGGGAGCTGTTTTTT. Protein: CASSILNTGELFF. The gene calls are TRBV19 and TRBJ2-2; D gene ambiguous. With 3 bases removed from V and 1 base from J, the gap between germline ends came to 3 bases. Germline V gene lookup returns CDR1 LNHDA and CDR2 SQIVND (reference sequence). This CDR3 spans 13 amino acids.

This chain's CDR3 is CASRTGGEPNTEAFF. In DNA form, the CDR3 reads TGTGCCAGCAGGACAGGGGGGGAACCGAACACTGAAGCTTTCTTT. V is TRBV27 and J is TRBJ1-1, with 9 bases matching TRBD1. The length of the CDR3 is 15 residues. V lost 6 bases, J lost 1 base, and 6 bases stayed unmatched. Germline V gives CDR1 MNHEY, CDR2 SMNVEV (reference sequence).

Worth noting for this clone: Different DNA sequences within this sample yield the same CDR3. The CDR3: CAISEVGTDTQYF. In DNA, the CDR3 is TGTGCCATCAGTGAGGTCGGGACAGATACGCAGTATTTT. The V and J genes are TRBV10-3 and TRBJ2-3; D uncertain. This CDR3 has 13 amino acids. Deletions cut 2 bases from V and 3 bases from J, with 6 bases between. Germline-derived CDR1 and CDR2 are ENHRY and SYGVKD.

The genes are TRBV28 and TRBJ1-2, with D perhaps matching TRBD1 (5 bases). Between the trimmed V and J ends, which lost 8 bases and 4 bases, there was a span of 14 bases. The CDR3 length is 13 residues. From germline, CDR1 is MDHEN and CDR2 SYDVKM. CDR3 region: CASGNTGAYGYTF. CDR3 nucleotides: TGTGCCAGCGGCAATACAGGAGCCTATGGCTACACCTTC.

This chain links TRBV6-5 with TRBJ2-5; no clear D gene. Germline values: CDR1 MNHEY, CDR2 SVGAGI. V shed 2 bases and J shed 5 bases, with 9 bases lying between them. The CDR3 consists of 13 residues. This CDR3 reads CASSYGPRETQYF. CDR3 bases: TGTGCCAGCAGTTACGGTCCCAGGGAGACCCAGTACTTC.

The chain combines TRBV29-1 with TRBJ1-1, with a tentative D call TRBD1 (5 bases). Germline V gives CDR1 SQVTM, CDR2 ANQGSEA. The V and J ends lost 5 bases and 7 bases respectively, with 20 bases between them. The CDR3 runs 14 residues. The CDR3 DNA reads as TGCAGCGTTTCCCTGATCGGGGGACGGGATGAAGCTTTCTTT. Translation: CSVSLIGGRDEAFF.

The chain has TRBV6-5 and TRBJ1-2; D ambiguous. The V gene's germline CDR1 is MNHEY and CDR2 SVGAGI. The CDR3 is made up of 14 amino acids. Trimming stripped 7 bases from V and 0 bases from J, with 12 bases between. This CDR3 is CASTPGVANYGYTF. In DNA form, the CDR3 reads TGTGCCAGCACCCCTGGGGTGGCTAACTATGGCTACACCTTC.

The chain has TRBV6-1 and TRBJ2-7; tentative D call: TRBD2 (6 bases). The CDR3 sequence is 13 residues long. The germline CDR1 and CDR2 sequences are MNHNS and SASEGT. V lost 7 bases, J lost 0 bases, and 10 bases lay in between. CDR3 sequence (DNA): TGTGCCAGCATGGGGGAGGTCTCCTACGAGCAGTACTTC. Protein: CASMGEVSYEQYF.

The gene calls are TRBV7-9 and TRBJ1-3; D gene uncertain. CDR3 length: 14 residues. The V end was cut by 4 bases, the J end by 4 bases, with 11 bases between. Germline CDR1 reads SEHNR; CDR2 reads FQNEAQ (reference sequence). The CDR3: CASSSSSQGNTIYF. CDR3 DNA sequence: TGTGCCAGCAGCTCTTCATCCCAGGGAAACACCATATATTTT.

The chain combines TRBV15 with TRBJ1-5; 7 bases map to TRBD1. The CDR3 spans 17 residues. V trimming: 3 bases; J trimming: 0 bases; junction bases outside the gene matches: 8. Germline lookup yields CDR1 LNHNV and CDR2 YYDKDF (reference sequence). This CDR3 is CATSRARTGNSNQPQHF. Here the CDR3 DNA reads TGTGCCACCAGCAGGGCAAGGACAGGAAATAGCAATCAGCCCCAGCATTTT.

The V and J genes are TRBV27 and TRBJ2-1; 9 positions agree with TRBD2. With V trimmed by 5 bases and J by 6 bases, 5 bases remained unmatched. This CDR3 spans 14 amino acids. Germline values: CDR1 MNHEY, CDR2 SMNVEV (reference sequence). DNA of the CDR3: TGTGCCAGCAGTCACGGGACTAGCAGCAATGAGCAGTTCTTC. As protein: CASSHGTSSNEQFF.

For this clone: The sample contains more than one DNA sequence encoding this CDR3. The rearrangement uses TRBV19 and TRBJ1-5, with D uncertain. The CDR3 extends over 12 amino acids. Germline CDR1 and CDR2: LNHDA and SQIVND (reference sequence). Between the trimmed V and J ends, which lost 3 bases and 7 bases, there was a span of 7 bases. CDR3 region: CASSIPLQPQHF. DNA for the CDR3: TGTGCCAGTAGTATTCCCTTACAGCCCCAGCATTTT.

This clone turned up a few times. The rearrangement joins TRBV5-4 to TRBJ2-2; tentative D call: TRBD1 (5 bases). The germline CDR1 and CDR2 sequences are SGHNT and YYREEE (reference sequence). The CDR3 length is 15 residues. V was clipped by 0 bases and J by 2 bases, with 8 bases between them. CDR3 sequence reads: CASSLGQKNTGELFF. The CDR3 DNA sequence: TGTGCCAGCAGCTTGGGACAGAAAAACACCGGGGAGCTGTTTTTT.

This clone was counted once. The chain recombines TRBV6-5 with TRBJ1-4, with D unresolved. This CDR3 is built from 12 residues. Trimming removed 5 bases from V and 14 bases from J, with 15 bases in between. Looked up from germline, CDR1 is MNHEY and CDR2 is SVGAGI. DNA of the CDR3: TGTGCCAGCAGTCCTGGGTTTGATCAGCTGTTTTTT. This encodes CASSPGFDQLFF.

This rearrangement joins TRBV9 to TRBJ2-7; 10 bases align to TRBD1. J lost 1 base, V lost 4 bases, and 8 bases had no gene match. Germline lookup yields CDR1 SGDLS and CDR2 YYNGEE. CDR3 length: 16 amino acids. The CDR3 region is CASSPRGQGGSYEQYF. CDR3 nucleotide sequence: TGTGCCAGCAGCCCCCGTGGACAGGGGGGATCCTACGAGCAGTACTTC.

The chain joins TRBV7-9 to TRBJ2-1, with TRBD2 as a possible D gene (5 bases). This CDR3 has 13 amino acids. Trimming removed 4 bases from V and 8 bases from J, with 12 bases in between. Germline CDR1 reads SEHNR; CDR2 reads FQNEAQ (reference sequence). The CDR3 loop is CASSSPTRDEQFF. The CDR3 DNA follows: TGTGCCAGCAGCTCTCCTACTAGGGATGAGCAGTTCTTC.

On this clone itself: Other DNA sequences within the sample encode an identical CDR3. V is TRBV5-6 and J is TRBJ2-6; D call uncertain. The V end was cut by 0 bases, the J end by 0 bases, with 4 bases between. This CDR3 contains 15 residues. CDR1 is SGHDT, CDR2 YYEEEE, per germline. The CDR3 DNA reads TGTGCCAGCAGCTTGGGCAACTCTGGGGCCAACGTCCTGACTTTC. Its translation is CASSLGNSGANVLTF.

The rearrangement links TRBV4-1 to TRBJ2-5; TRBD2 matches 9 bases. This CDR3 contains 20 residues. Trimming took 0 bases from V and 2 from J; bases not matched to a gene: 16. Germline lookup yields CDR1 MGHRA and CDR2 YSYEKL. CDR3 DNA sequence: TGCGCCAGCAGCCAAGAACCCCCGGCGGGGGGGCGAAGGTGGCAAGAGACCCAGTACTTC. It translates to CASSQEPPAGGRRWQETQYF.

Only one count was recorded for this clone. The V and J genes are TRBV9 and TRBJ2-3; D possibly corresponds to TRBD2 (7 bases). The length of the CDR3 is 16 residues. V lost 0 bases and J 8 bases, leaving 19 bases between the germline ends. Germline V gives CDR1 SGDLS, CDR2 YYNGEE. CDR3 residues: CASSVGAGAAQITQYF. The CDR3 nucleotides read TGTGCCAGCAGCGTAGGGGCGGGGGCCGCACAGATTACGCAGTATTTT.

The rearrangement links TRBV21-1 to TRBJ1-2; TRBD1, the table's D call, was not compared with the DNA. TRBV21-1 is designated a pseudogene. CDR3 length equals 13 residues. The CDR3 sequence: CASSKGTGCGYTF. The CDR3 nucleotides read TGTGCCAGCAGCAAAGGGACAGGGTGCGGCTACACCTTC.

The chain employs TRBV19 and TRBJ2-2; 9 bases fit TRBD2. Trimming took 4 bases from V and 8 from J; bases not matched to a gene: 5. This CDR3 region has 14 residues. Germline values: CDR1 LNHDA, CDR2 SQIVND (reference sequence). The CDR3 loop is CASSSLAGYGELFF. The DNA of the CDR3 is TGTGCCAGTAGTAGCCTAGCGGGGTATGGGGAGCTGTTTTTT.